Sequencing of this TCR beta chain was carried out in a study of cytomegalovirus exposure and HLA in healthy donors. The V gene's germline CDR1 is SGHTA and CDR2 FQGNSA. Trimming removed 5 bases from V and 4 bases from J, with 9 bases in between. The CDR3 spans 12 residues. In the case of this clone: Its specificity is unknown.

The PCR employed 60 Vbeta primers together with 13 Jbeta primers. TCRdb's copy holds only in-frame clones and misses some; the assay was immunoSEQ multiplex PCR. This sample has roughly 170,000 clones, with over 80% found just once. Study-wide findings and caveats: A reported reduction in N-insertions relative to the approximately 670-donor mean was seen in an Asian-associated ancestry cluster in a later analysis. For most TCR sequences rarity was the rule, although some public TCRs occurred in many donors. One variant, a missense change in DCLRE1C, was linked in a later analysis to TCR beta V- and J-gene trimming.

The receptor was derived from a woman aged 50 to 60 in good health and CMV-seropositive. Sample: PBMCs. The rearrangement links TRBV7-2 to TRBJ2-7; no firm D call. The CDR3 protein is CASSPSRYEQYF. The CDR3 nucleotides are TGTGCCAGCAGCCCGAGTCGGTACGAGCAGTACTTC.